The entry that follows covers one T cell receptor beta chain sequence. The antigen is undetermined. This entry belongs to a study of T cells expressing NK-cell markers. Study-wide context: Seven sequenced donors out of eight were HCMV-seropositive, one seronegative. Whole-study findings and limits: Unclear, still, was the HCMV specificity of the expanded NKG2C+ T cell clones. Researchers report these clonotypes also headed the CD3+CD56-NKG2C+ fraction in four donors.

The CDR3 contains 13 residues. CDR1 and CDR2 (germline): DFQATT, SNEGSKA (reference sequence). TCRdb reprocessed the 5' RACE reads and keeps a single row for each CDR3 protein, giving no DNA. Across 200,000 to 300,000 distinct CDR3 sequences, the top ten clones capture more than 3.5% of the sample. The TCR originated in a woman aged 18 to 69 in good health. The specimen sequenced was blood T cells: a sorted CD56 or NKG2C T cell subset, CD4+ or CD8+ T cells, or bulk PBMC T cells (not recorded which). V is TRBV20-1 and J is TRBJ2-2. CDR3 region: CSAFKTNTGELFF.